Described below is a single T cell receptor beta chain sequence and its context. All gene names here are mouse names. The read ends 4 residues before the CDR3 terminus; that terminus is restored from the germline J gene. At the DNA level, this CDR3 is encoded by other sequences in the same sample as well. Germline-derived CDR1 and CDR2 are NSQYPW and LRSPGD (reference sequence). The length of the CDR3 is 12 residues. This sample is part of a study of CD8+ T cells in alopecia areata. It was cDNA, reverse transcribed from extracted RNA, that served as the sequencing template. Measured with immunoSEQ multiplex PCR; TCRdb has only the in-frame clones, and not every one. Singletons are absent from the sample, which has approximately 280,000 clones. It was with CD4, CD8alpha, NKG2D, NKG2ACE and other markers that pooled cutaneous lymph node cells were sorted.

Sample: CD4+ T cells sorted from a lymph node. The clonotype was recovered from a C3H/HeJ mouse with alopecia areata. Mouse MHC haplotype: H2-k. The chain combines TRBV1 with TRBJ1-2; D gene uncertain. The DNA read from the CDR3 is TGCACCTGCAGTGCAGACAGATCC. Translating gives CTCSADRS. The full CDR3 protein is CTCSADRSDYTF.